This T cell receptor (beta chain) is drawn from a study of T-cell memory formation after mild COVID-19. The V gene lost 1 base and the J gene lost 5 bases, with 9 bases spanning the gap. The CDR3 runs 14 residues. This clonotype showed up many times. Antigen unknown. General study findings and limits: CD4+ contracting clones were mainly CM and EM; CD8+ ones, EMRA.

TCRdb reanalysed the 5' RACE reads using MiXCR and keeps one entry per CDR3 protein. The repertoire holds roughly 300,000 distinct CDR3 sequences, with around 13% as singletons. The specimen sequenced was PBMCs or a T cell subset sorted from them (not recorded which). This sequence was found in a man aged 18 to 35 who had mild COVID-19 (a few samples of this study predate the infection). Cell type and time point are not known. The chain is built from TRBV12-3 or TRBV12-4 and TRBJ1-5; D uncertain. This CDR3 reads CASSLVSGDQPQHF. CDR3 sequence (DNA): TGTGCCAGCAGTTTAGTTTCGGGTGATCAGCCCCAGCATTTT.